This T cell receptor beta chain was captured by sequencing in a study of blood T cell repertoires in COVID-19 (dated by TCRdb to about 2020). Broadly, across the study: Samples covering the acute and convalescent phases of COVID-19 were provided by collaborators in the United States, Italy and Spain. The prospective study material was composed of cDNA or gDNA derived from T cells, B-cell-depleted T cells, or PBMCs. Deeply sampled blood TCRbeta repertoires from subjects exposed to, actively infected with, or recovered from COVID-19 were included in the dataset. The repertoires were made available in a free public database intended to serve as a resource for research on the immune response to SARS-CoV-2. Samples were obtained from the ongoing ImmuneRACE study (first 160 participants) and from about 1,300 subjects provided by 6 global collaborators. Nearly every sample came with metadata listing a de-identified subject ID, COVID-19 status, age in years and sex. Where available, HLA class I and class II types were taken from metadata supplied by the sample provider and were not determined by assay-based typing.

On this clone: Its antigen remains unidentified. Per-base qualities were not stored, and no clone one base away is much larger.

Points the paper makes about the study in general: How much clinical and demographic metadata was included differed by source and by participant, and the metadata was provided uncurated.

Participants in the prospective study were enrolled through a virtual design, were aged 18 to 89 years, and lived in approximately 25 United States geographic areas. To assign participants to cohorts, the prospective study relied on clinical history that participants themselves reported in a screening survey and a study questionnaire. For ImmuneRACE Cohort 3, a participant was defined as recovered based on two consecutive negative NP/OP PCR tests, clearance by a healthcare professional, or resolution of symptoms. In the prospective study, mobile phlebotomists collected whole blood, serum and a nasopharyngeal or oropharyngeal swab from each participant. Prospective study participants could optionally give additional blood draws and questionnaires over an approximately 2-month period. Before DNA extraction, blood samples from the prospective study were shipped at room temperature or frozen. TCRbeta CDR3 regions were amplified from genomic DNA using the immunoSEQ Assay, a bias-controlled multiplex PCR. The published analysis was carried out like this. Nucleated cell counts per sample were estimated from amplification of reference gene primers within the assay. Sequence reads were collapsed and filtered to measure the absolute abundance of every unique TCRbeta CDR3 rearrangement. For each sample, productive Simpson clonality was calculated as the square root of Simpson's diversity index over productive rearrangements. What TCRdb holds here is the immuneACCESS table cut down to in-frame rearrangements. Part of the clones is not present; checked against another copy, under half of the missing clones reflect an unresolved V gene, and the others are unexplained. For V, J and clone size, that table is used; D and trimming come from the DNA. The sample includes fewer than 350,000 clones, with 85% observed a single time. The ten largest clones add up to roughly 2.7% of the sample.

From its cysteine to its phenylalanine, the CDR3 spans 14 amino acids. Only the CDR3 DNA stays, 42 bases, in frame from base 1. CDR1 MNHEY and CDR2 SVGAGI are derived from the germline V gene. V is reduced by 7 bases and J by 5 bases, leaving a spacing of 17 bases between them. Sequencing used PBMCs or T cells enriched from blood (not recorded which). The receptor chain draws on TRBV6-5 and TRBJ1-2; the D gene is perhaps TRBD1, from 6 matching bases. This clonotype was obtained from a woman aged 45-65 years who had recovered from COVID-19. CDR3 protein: CASTQTGSPYGYTF. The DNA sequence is TGTGCCAGCACGCAAACAGGGAGCCCTTATGGCTACACCTTC.